This TCR beta chain derives from a study of cytomegalovirus exposure and HLA in healthy donors. Germline lookup yields CDR1 MNHNY and CDR2 SVGAGI (reference sequence). The length of the CDR3 is 15 residues. V lost 7 bases, J lost 7 bases, and 9 bases stayed unmatched. Worth noting for this clone: Its target is unknown.

Overall study results and limits: The records held CMV serostatus as the only immune exposure information. Associated with cytomegalovirus, according to the listing, were 150 to 200 TCR beta chains. Analyses of presence/absence relied on an assumption of roughly uniform sequencing depth across donors. Looking again later, the authors saw that most CMV-associated TCR beta chains seemed HLA-restricted.

The PCR used 60 Vbeta and 13 Jbeta primers. Sequencing used immunoSEQ multiplex PCR; TCRdb keeps in-frame clones, though not all of them. The sample yields around 130,000 clones, around 77% seen once. J is TRBJ1-6 and V is TRBV6-6; TRBD1 agrees at 8 bases. The receptor was derived from a man aged 18 to 30 in good health and CMV-seropositive. The source material was PBMCs. The CDR3 reads CASTSGGRLNSPLHF. The CDR3 coding sequence is TGTGCCAGCACATCAGGGGGCCGTCTGAATTCACCCCTCCACTTT.